This TCR beta chain emerged from a study of type 1 regulatory T cells. For the study at large: T-allo10 is a Tr1-enriched, alloantigen-specific CD4 T cell product made in vitro.

Germline V gene data show CDR1 as SGHRS and CDR2 as YFSETQ. V was cut by 0 bases and J by 0 bases, with 8 bases left in between. The CDR3 is made up of 15 amino acids. TCRdb processed the reads anew with MiXCR; each CDR3 protein has one entry. The sample contains some 89,000 distinct CDR3 sequences, around a third of which appear only once. The specimen sequenced was CD4+ T cells, either the whole sample or a sorted fraction (not recorded which). The sequence derives from a human donor in good health. The chain couples TRBV5-1 to TRBJ2-3; no clear D. The CDR3 coding sequence is TGCGCCAGCAGCTTGGGGCAGACTAGCACAGATACGCAGTATTTT. This translates into CASSLGQTSTDTQYF.